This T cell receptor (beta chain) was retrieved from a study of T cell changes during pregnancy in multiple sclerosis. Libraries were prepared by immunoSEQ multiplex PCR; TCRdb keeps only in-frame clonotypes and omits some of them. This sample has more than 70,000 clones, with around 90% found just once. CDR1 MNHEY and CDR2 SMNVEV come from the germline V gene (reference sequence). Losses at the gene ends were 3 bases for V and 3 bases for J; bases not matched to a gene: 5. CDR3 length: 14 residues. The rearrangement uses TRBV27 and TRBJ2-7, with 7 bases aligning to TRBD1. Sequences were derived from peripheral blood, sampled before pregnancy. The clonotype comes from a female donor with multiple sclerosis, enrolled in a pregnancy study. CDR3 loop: CASSFRDSDYEQYF. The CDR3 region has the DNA TGTGCCAGCAGTTTCCGGGACAGTGACTACGAGCAGTACTTC.